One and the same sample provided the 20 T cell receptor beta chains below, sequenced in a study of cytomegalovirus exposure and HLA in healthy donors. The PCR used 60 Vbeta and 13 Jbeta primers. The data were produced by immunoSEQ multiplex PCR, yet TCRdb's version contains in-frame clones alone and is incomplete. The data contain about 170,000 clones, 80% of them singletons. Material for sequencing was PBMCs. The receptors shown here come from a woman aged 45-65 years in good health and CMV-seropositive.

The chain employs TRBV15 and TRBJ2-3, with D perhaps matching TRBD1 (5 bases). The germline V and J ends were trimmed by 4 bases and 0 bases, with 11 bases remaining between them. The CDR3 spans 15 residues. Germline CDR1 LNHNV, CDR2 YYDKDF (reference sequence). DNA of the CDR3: TGTGCCACCAGCAACAGGCAGACTAGCACAGATACGCAGTATTTT. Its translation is CATSNRQTSTDTQYF.

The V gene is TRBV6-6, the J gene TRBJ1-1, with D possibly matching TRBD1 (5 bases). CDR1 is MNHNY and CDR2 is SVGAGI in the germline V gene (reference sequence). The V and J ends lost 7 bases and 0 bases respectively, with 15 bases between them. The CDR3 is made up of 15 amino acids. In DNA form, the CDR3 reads TGTGCCAGCATCCTCGGAGGGGTAATGAACACTGAAGCTTTCTTT. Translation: CASILGGVMNTEAFF.

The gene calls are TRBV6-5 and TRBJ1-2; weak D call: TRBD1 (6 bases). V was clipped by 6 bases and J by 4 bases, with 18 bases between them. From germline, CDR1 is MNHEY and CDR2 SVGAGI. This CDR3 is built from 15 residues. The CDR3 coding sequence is TGTGCCAGCAGCGACGCGGCGACAGGCCTCTATGGCTACACCTTC. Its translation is CASSDAATGLYGYTF.

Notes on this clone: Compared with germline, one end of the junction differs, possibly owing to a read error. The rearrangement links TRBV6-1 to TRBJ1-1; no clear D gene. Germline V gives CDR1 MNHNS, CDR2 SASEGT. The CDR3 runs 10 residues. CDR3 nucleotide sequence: TGTGCCAGCAGTGAATTGTGGGAGGTCTTT. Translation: CASSELWEVF.

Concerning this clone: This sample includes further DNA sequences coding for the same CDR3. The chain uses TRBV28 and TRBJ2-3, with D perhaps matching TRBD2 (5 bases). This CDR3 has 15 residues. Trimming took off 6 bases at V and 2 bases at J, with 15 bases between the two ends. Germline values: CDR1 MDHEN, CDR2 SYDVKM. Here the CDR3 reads CASSLPSGLTDTQYF. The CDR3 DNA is TGTGCCAGCAGCCTCCCCAGCGGCCTCACAGATACGCAGTATTTT.

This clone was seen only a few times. The CDR3 protein is CASSQTGGYGYTF. The CDR3 DNA follows: TGTGCCAGCAGCCAAACAGGGGGCTATGGCTACACCTTC. The chain links TRBV4-2 to TRBJ1-2; 8 bases agree with TRBD1. The germline V gene encodes CDR1 LGHNA and CDR2 YNFKEQ. After removal of 2 bases from V and 4 bases from J, the junction contained 0 bases not matched to a gene. The CDR3 contains 13 residues.

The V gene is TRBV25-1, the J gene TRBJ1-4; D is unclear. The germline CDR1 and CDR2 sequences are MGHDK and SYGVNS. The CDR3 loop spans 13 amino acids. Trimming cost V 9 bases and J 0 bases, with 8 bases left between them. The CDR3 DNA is TGTGCCAGAAGAGCTGCAACTAATGAAAAACTGTTTTTT. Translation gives CARRAATNEKLFF.

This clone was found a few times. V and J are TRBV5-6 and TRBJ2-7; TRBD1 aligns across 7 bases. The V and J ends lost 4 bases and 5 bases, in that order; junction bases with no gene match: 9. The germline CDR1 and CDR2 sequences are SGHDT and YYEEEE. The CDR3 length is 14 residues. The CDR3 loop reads CASSPGPGTDEQYF. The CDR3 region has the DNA TGTGCCAGCAGCCCGGGGCCCGGGACAGACGAGCAGTACTTC.

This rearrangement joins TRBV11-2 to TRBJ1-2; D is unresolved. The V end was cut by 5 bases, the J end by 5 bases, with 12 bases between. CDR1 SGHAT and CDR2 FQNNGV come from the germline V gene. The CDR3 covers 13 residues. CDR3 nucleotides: TGTGCCAGCAGCCCAAGGGAGGGATATGGCTACACCTTC. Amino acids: CASSPREGYGYTF.

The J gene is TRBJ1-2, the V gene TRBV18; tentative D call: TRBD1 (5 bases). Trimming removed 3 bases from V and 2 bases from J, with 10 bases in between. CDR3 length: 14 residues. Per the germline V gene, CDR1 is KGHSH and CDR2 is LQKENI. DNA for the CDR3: TGTGCCAGCTCACCGGCAGGGCGAAACTATGGCTACACCTTC. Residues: CASSPAGRNYGYTF.

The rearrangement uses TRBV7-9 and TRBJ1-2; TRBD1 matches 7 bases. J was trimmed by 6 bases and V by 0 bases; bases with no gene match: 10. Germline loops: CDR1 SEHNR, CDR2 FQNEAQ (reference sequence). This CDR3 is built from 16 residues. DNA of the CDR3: TGTGCCAGCAGCTTAGCGACAGGGTTCAGGGTGGATGGCTACACCTTC. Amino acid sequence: CASSLATGFRVDGYTF.

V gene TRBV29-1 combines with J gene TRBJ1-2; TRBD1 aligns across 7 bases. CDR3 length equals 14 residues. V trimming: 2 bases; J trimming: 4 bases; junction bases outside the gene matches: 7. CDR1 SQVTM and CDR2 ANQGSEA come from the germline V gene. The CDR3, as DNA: TGCAGCGTTGAACCACAGGGGCCCTTCTATGGCTACACCTTC. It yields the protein CSVEPQGPFYGYTF. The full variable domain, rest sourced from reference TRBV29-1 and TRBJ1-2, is SAVISQKPSRDICQRGTSLTIQCQVDSQVTMMFWYRQQPGQSLTLIATANQGSEATYESGFVIDKFPISRPNLTFSTLTVSNMSPEDSSIYLCSVEPQGPFYGYTFGSGTRLTVV.

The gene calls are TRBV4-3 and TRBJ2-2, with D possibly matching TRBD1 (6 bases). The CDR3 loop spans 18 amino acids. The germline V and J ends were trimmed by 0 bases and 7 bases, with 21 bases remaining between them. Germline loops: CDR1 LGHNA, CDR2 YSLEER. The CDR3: CASSQDSLSGDRRGELFF. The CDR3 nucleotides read TGCGCCAGCAGCCAAGACTCTTTATCAGGGGATAGGCGCGGGGAGCTGTTTTTT.

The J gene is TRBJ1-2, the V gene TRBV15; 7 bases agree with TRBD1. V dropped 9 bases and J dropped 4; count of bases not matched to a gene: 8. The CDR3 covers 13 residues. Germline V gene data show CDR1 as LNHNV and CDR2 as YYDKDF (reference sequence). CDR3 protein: CATGQGEAYGYTF. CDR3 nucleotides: TGTGCCACTGGGCAGGGGGAAGCCTATGGCTACACCTTC. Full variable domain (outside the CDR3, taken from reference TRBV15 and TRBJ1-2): DAMVIQNPRYQVTQFGKPVTLSCSQTLNHNVMYWYQQKSSQAPKLLFHYYDKDFNNEADTPDNFQSRRPNTSFCFLDIRSPGLGDTAMYLCATGQGEAYGYTFGSGTRLTVV.

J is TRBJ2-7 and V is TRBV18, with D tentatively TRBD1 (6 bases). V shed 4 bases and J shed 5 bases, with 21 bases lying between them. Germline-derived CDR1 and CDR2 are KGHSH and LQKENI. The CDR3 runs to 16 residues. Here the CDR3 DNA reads TGTGCCAGCTCACAAGCGATCCGGGTACAGGGCGACGAGCAGTACTTC. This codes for CASSQAIRVQGDEQYF. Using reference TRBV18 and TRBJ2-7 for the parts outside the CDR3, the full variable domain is NAGVMQNPRHLVRRRGQEARLRCSPMKGHSHVYWYRQLPEEGLKFMVYLQKENIIDESGMPKERFSAEFPKEGPSILRIQQVVRGDSAAYFCASSQAIRVQGDEQYFGPGTRLTVT.

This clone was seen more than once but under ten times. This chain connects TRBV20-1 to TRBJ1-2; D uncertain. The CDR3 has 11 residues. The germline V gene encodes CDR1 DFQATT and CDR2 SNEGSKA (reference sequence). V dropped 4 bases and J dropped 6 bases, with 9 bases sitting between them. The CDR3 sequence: CSAIIYHGYTF. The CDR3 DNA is TGCAGTGCTATTATTTATCATGGCTACACCTTC.

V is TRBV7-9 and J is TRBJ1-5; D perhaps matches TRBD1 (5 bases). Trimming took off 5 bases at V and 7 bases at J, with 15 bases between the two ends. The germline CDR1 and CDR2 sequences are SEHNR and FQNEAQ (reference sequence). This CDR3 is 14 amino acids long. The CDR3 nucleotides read TGTGCCAGCAGCCAACTGGGGTCAGGGCAGCCCCAGCATTTT. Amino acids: CASSQLGSGQPQHF.

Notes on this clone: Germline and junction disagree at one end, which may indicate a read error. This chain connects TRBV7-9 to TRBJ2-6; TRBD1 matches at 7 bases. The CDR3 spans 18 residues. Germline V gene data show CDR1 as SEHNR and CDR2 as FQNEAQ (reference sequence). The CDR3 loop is CSSSLGVGGQAGANVLTF. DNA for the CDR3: TGTTCCAGCAGCTTAGGGGTAGGGGGCCAAGCTGGGGCCAACGTCCTGACTTTC.

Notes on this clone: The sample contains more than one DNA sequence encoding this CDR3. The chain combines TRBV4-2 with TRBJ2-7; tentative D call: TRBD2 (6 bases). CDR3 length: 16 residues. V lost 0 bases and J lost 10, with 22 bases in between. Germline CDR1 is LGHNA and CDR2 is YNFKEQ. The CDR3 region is CASSQEGGRMSDVQYF. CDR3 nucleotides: TGTGCCAGCAGCCAAGAGGGGGGTAGGATGAGCGATGTACAGTACTTC.

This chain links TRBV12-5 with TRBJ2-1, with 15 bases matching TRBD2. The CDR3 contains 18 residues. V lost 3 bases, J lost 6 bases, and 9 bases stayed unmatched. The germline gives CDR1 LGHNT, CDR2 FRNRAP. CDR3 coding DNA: TGTGCTAGTGGTTTCTGGAGGACTAGCGGGGGGGCCGGCAATGAGCAGTTCTTC. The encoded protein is CASGFWRTSGGAGNEQFF.